This T cell receptor (beta chain) came from a study of cytomegalovirus exposure and HLA in healthy donors. The CDR3 covers 16 residues. CDR1 and CDR2 from the germline V gene are MGHDK and SYGVNS. Trimming at V came to 3 bases and at J to 1 base, leaving 3 bases not matched to a gene. With 60 Vbeta and 13 Jbeta primers, the PCR was carried out. The repertoire was sequenced with immunoSEQ multiplex PCR; TCRdb's copy has only in-frame clones and lacks some. The sample records nearly 95,000 clones, more than 75% being singletons. The sequencing sample was made of PBMCs. The chain employs TRBV25-1 and TRBJ2-5, with TRBD2 matching over 12 bases. This receptor was taken from a woman between 40 and 50 years old in good health and CMV-seronegative. In DNA, the CDR3 is TGTGCCAGCAGTGAGAGACTAGCGGGGGCCCAAGAGACCCAGTACTTC. Translation: CASSERLAGAQETQYF.